This T cell receptor beta chain was documented in a study of blood T cell repertoires in COVID-19. Participants' own reports of clinical history determined their cohort assignment. Produced via immunoSEQ multiplex PCR; TCRdb's table is partial and in-frame only. The table has about 210,000 clones, more than 70% seen once; the top ten hold 4.5% to 7%. The V end lost 2 bases, the J end lost 0 bases, and 9 bases lay between the germline ends. Germline V gene sequence: CDR1 SGHRS, CDR2 YFSETQ. This CDR3 spans 15 amino acids. The sample consisted of PBMCs or T cells enriched from blood (not recorded which). This receptor was taken from a middle-aged man with acute COVID-19. The chain links TRBV5-1 to TRBJ1-3; tentatively, D is TRBD1 (5 bases). The CDR3 DNA reads TGCGCCAGCAGCTTACAGGCTGTCTCTGGAAACACCATATATTTT. Translation gives CASSLQAVSGNTIYF.